This paragraph reports one T cell receptor beta chain. Its matching antigen is unknown. The source of the sample is a study of T-cell memory formation after mild COVID-19. Findings and limits, study-wide: Contracting CD4+ clones sat mainly in CM and EM; CD8+ in EMRA. Day 15 to 85 contracting clones showed balanced CD4/CD8; day 15 to 37 expanders favored CD4+.

The CDR3 length is 12 residues. Germline CDR1 reads MNHNY; CDR2 reads SVGAGI (reference sequence). Germline trimming cut 6 bases from V and 5 bases from J; bases unmatched to any gene: 4. One entry per CDR3 protein, called by TCRdb with MiXCR from the 5' RACE reads. The table shows about 200,000 distinct CDR3 sequences, with 16% occurring only once. The sequencing sample was made of PBMCs or a T cell subset sorted from them (not recorded which). The clonotype originates from an adult woman who had mild COVID-19 (a few samples of this study predate the infection). Cell type and time point are not known. The gene calls are TRBV6-6 and TRBJ2-7, with TRBD1 matching over 7 bases. CDR3 bases: TGTGCCAGCAGCTCCCAGGGGGACGAGCAGTACTTC. Amino acid sequence: CASSSQGDEQYF.